These 3 T cell receptor beta chains share one sample of origin, sequenced in a study of T cells after yellow fever vaccination. In TCRdb, the 5' RACE reads were re-called with MiXCR into one record per CDR3 protein. The sample has about 510,000 distinct CDR3 sequences, 20% to 25% seen once; the top ten hold 15% to 20%. Sequenced material: PBMCs, taken around 3 weeks after the first yellow fever vaccination. Every receptor here comes from a man aged 18-30 years who received the YFV17D yellow fever vaccine.

The rearrangement links TRBV3-1 to TRBJ2-2, with D hard to call. The CDR3 contains 13 residues. Trimming removed 7 bases from V and 1 base from J, with 7 bases in between. Germline CDR1 reads LGHDT; CDR2 reads YNNKEL (reference sequence). CDR3 loop: CASNLQNTGELFF. CDR3 DNA: TGTGCCAGCAATTTACAGAACACCGGGGAGCTGTTTTTT.

V usage is TRBV4-1 and J usage is TRBJ1-4, with 7 bases aligning to TRBD1. The V gene's germline CDR1 is MGHRA and CDR2 YSYEKL. The CDR3 contains 17 residues. V gave up 4 bases and J gave up 7 bases; unmatched junction bases: 15. CDR3: CASSPWVRRGPTEKLFF. The DNA of the CDR3 is TGCGCCAGCAGCCCCTGGGTCCGGAGGGGGCCAACTGAAAAACTGTTTTTT.

The chain carries TRBV7-9 and TRBJ1-2; D is ambiguous. Germline assignment: CDR1 SEHNR and CDR2 FQNEAQ (reference sequence). Trimming removed 1 base at V and 5 bases at J, with 11 bases between. The CDR3 is 14 residues long. The CDR3 region is CASSLDNLRYGYTF. In DNA form, the CDR3 reads TGTGCCAGCAGCTTAGATAATCTGCGGTATGGCTACACCTTC.